Each of the 23 T cell receptor beta chains below was sequenced from the same sample in a study of T cell repertoires in cytomegalovirus infection. These receptors lack a known antigen. TCRdb re-analysed the reads in MiXCR, keeping a single row per CDR3 protein. Of roughly 500,000 distinct CDR3 sequences detected, 25% to 35% appear once; the ten largest clones hold roughly a sixth. This specimen consisted of cultured PBMCs, obtained from culture after CMV antigen stimulation. The receptors here all came from a human donor in good health (CMV status not recorded). Some clones in this sample may be carry-over from other donors' samples.

The table lists this clonotype with a few counts. The chain uses TRBV4-1 and TRBJ1-4; no definite D call. In germline, CDR1 is MGHRA, CDR2 YSYEKL. The CDR3 runs to 16 residues. Trimming left V 0 bases short and J 4 bases short, with 12 bases between. The CDR3 region is CASSQEYSAVNEKLFF. The CDR3 DNA reads TGCGCCAGCAGCCAAGAATATTCGGCGGTTAATGAAAAACTGTTTTTT.

The chain is built from TRBV12-3 or TRBV12-4 and TRBJ1-1, with 7 bases fitting TRBD1. The CDR3 sequence is 13 residues long. The trim removed 5 bases at V and 3 bases at J, leaving 3 bases unmatched. This CDR3 is CASSQQGYTEAFF. The DNA of the CDR3 is TGTGCCAGCAGTCAACAGGGGTACACTGAAGCTTTCTTT.

The rearrangement uses TRBV30 and TRBJ1-1; D might be TRBD1 (5 bases). Trimming took 1 base from V and 9 from J, leaving 12 bases between them. In germline, CDR1 is GTSNPN, CDR2 SVGIG (reference sequence). The CDR3 sequence is 12 residues long. CDR3 in amino acids: CAWSDRGRQAFF. The CDR3 bases are TGTGCCTGGAGTGATCGGGGACGCCAAGCTTTCTTT. The whole variable domain, remainder taken from reference TRBV30 and TRBJ1-1, is SQTIHQWPATLVQPVGSPLSLECTVEGTSNPNLYWYRQAAGRGLQLLFYSVGIGQISSEVPQNLSASRPQDRQFILSSKKLLLSDSGFYLCAWSDRGRQAFFGQGTRLTVV.

This clonotype was detected many times. V usage is TRBV6-2 or TRBV6-3 and J usage is TRBJ2-2; TRBD2 aligns across 9 bases. Trimming removed 5 bases from V and 0 bases from J; junction bases left unmatched: 1. The CDR3 contains 15 residues. Germline-derived CDR1 and CDR2 are MNHEY and SVGEGT. The CDR3 nucleotides are TGTGCCAGCAGTCCTAGCGGGACGAACACCGGGGAGCTGTTTTTT. Translated: CASSPSGTNTGELFF.

This clonotype was observed once. The chain joins TRBV6-6 to TRBJ2-2; 9 positions match TRBD2. Per germline, CDR1 MNHNY and CDR2 SVGAGI (reference sequence). With 0 bases clipped from V and 3 bases from J, the junction kept 5 bases outside the gene matches. The CDR3 totals 17 residues. CDR3 protein: CASSYSSGSTYTGELFF. The CDR3 nucleotides are TGTGCCAGCAGTTACTCTAGCGGGAGCACTTACACCGGGGAGCTGTTTTTT.

A few counts support this clonotype. This chain links TRBV6-1 with TRBJ2-3; maybe TRBD2 (5 bases). Germline loops: CDR1 MNHNS, CDR2 SASEGT. V was pared by 7 bases and J by 3 bases, with 11 bases between. The CDR3 contains 13 residues. CDR3 amino acids: CASTPGMTDTQYF. CDR3 bases: TGTGCCAGCACCCCGGGAATGACAGATACGCAGTATTTT.

The chain joins TRBV12-3 or TRBV12-4 to TRBJ1-3, with TRBD1 as a possible D gene (5 bases). V lost 11 bases and J 6 bases, leaving 20 bases between the germline ends. CDR3 size: 14 residues. The CDR3 bases are TGTGCCGGGACCCGGGGGGGGAGACTAAACACCATATATTTT. It is translated as CAGTRGGRLNTIYF.

This chain joins TRBV2 and TRBJ2-1; D uncertain. The V end lost 3 bases, the J end lost 1 base, and 13 bases lay between the germline ends. The CDR3 totals 16 residues. Germline V gene lookup returns CDR1 SNHLY and CDR2 FYNNEI. CDR3 sequence (DNA): TGTGCCAGCAGTGAGGACGAGTGGAGATCCTACAATGAGCAGTTCTTC. Translating gives CASSEDEWRSYNEQFF.

This clonotype was detected a few times. The chain is built from TRBV7-6 and TRBJ2-1; D possibly corresponds to TRBD1 (6 bases). CDR1 is SGHVS and CDR2 is FNYEAQ in the germline V gene. This CDR3 spans 15 amino acids. With 8 bases removed from V and 6 bases from J, the gap between germline ends came to 20 bases. This CDR3 is CASDVGVGALNEQFF. CDR3 nucleotide sequence: TGTGCCAGCGATGTCGGGGTGGGGGCCCTCAATGAGCAGTTCTTC.

This clonotype was seen only a few times. The chain uses TRBV27 and TRBJ1-6; 11 bases are shared with TRBD1. The CDR3 is 16 residues long. Germline CDR1 is MNHEY and CDR2 is SMNVEV (reference sequence). V gave up 5 bases and J gave up 9 bases; unmatched junction bases: 9. The CDR3 here is CASSTRGDRGGSPLHF. The CDR3 nucleotides read TGTGCCAGCAGTACCCGGGGGGACAGGGGGGGTTCACCCCTCCACTTT.

V and J are TRBV7-2 and TRBJ2-5; D is undetermined. V lost 2 bases, J lost 2 bases, and 3 bases lay in between. Per the germline V gene, CDR1 is SGHTA and CDR2 is FQGNSA. The CDR3 runs to 12 residues. The CDR3 loop is CASSLIQETQYF. The CDR3 region has the DNA TGTGCCAGCAGCTTAATTCAAGAGACCCAGTACTTC.

The CDR3 reads CASSSGGGAELNTGELFF. The CDR3 bases are TGTGCCAGCAGCTCGGGAGGTGGTGCGGAACTGAACACCGGGGAGCTGTTTTTT. The rearrangement links TRBV11-3 to TRBJ2-2, with 7 bases matching TRBD2. V dropped 4 bases and J dropped 1; count of bases not matched to a gene: 12. Germline V lookup: CDR1 SGHNT, CDR2 YENEEA. The CDR3 length is 18 residues.

V usage is TRBV6-1 and J usage is TRBJ1-5; D gene unclear. Germline values: CDR1 MNHNS, CDR2 SASEGT. V was trimmed by 2 bases and J by 12 bases, leaving 14 bases between them. The CDR3 sequence is 13 residues long. The CDR3 DNA reads as TGTGCCAGCAGTGAAACGAGTGGTTGGAGCCAGCATTTT. It translates to CASSETSGWSQHF.

This chain uses TRBV28 with TRBJ2-7; 10 bases match TRBD1. This CDR3 has 16 amino acids. The germline V gene encodes CDR1 MDHEN and CDR2 SYDVKM. The ends lost 2 bases at V and 7 bases at J; junction bases unmatched: 11. The chain's CDR3 is CASSLSADRGLREQYF. The CDR3 bases are TGTGCCAGCAGTTTAAGTGCGGACAGGGGGTTGAGGGAGCAGTACTTC.

A few counts support this clonotype. The chain carries TRBV6-2 or TRBV6-3 and TRBJ2-3; 8 bases agree with TRBD2. V lost 3 bases, J lost 6 bases, and 8 bases stayed unmatched. This CDR3 contains 15 residues. The germline CDR1 and CDR2 sequences are MNHEY and SVGEGT. The CDR3 is CASSYVSGGPDTQYF. CDR3 DNA: TGTGCCAGCAGTTATGTATCGGGAGGGCCGGATACGCAGTATTTT.

This clonotype was observed a few times. The CDR3: CASSFPLVSDTQYF. The CDR3 bases are TGTGCCAGCAGCTTCCCACTAGTTTCGGATACGCAGTATTTT. V gene TRBV7-3 combines with J gene TRBJ2-3, with TRBD2 as a possible D gene (5 bases). V was shortened by 3 bases and J by 6 bases, with 13 bases between the two germline ends. This CDR3 has 14 residues. The V gene's germline CDR1 is SGHTA and CDR2 FQGTGA.

The V call is TRBV11-2, the J call TRBJ2-3; D not certain. CDR1 and CDR2 from the germline V gene are SGHAT and FQNNGV. CDR3 length equals 14 residues. The V gene lost 4 bases and the J gene lost 6 bases, with 14 bases spanning the gap. The CDR3 loop reads CASSSLQTRDTQYF. The CDR3 region has the DNA TGTGCCAGCAGCTCCCTTCAGACTCGGGATACGCAGTATTTT.

The rearrangement links TRBV10-3 to TRBJ2-7; 7 nucleotides match TRBD2. Germline CDR1 is ENHRY and CDR2 is SYGVKD. The length of the CDR3 is 13 residues. V lost 4 bases to trimming and J lost 5 bases; unmatched junction nucleotides: 5. As DNA, the CDR3 is TGTGCCATCAGTGGGCGGGAGAGGGACGAGCAGTACTTC. Encoded protein: CAISGRERDEQYF.

This chain joins TRBV12-3 or TRBV12-4 and TRBJ2-1; TRBD1 might be the D (5 bases). The CDR3 spans 16 residues. V was clipped by 6 bases and J by 7 bases, with 22 bases between them. CDR3 sequence reads: CASSPPNSLGRNEQFF. CDR3 coding DNA: TGTGCCAGCAGCCCCCCTAACTCCTTGGGGCGAAATGAGCAGTTCTTC.

This chain connects TRBV29-1 to TRBJ2-1; unclear D gene. V dropped 3 bases and J dropped 9 bases, with 12 bases sitting between them. Germline CDR1 is SQVTM and CDR2 is ANQGSEA. CDR3 length: 12 residues. The chain's CDR3 is CSVEAPHIEQFF. The CDR3 region has the DNA TGCAGCGTTGAGGCCCCCCACATTGAGCAGTTCTTC.

There are a few counts of this clonotype. The J gene is TRBJ2-7, the V gene TRBV12-3 or TRBV12-4; a possible D gene is TRBD2 (5 bases). Trimming took off 3 bases at V and 1 base at J, with 10 bases between the two ends. The CDR3 length is 14 residues. CDR3 residues: CASSFRGQSYEQYF. The CDR3 nucleotides read TGTGCCAGCAGTTTCCGCGGGCAGTCCTACGAGCAGTACTTC.

In this sample, this clonotype turned up many times. V and J are TRBV7-2 and TRBJ2-2; D may be TRBD1 (6 bases). Per the germline V gene, CDR1 is SGHTA and CDR2 is FQGNSA. Trimming removed 5 bases from V and 0 bases from J, with 10 bases in between. CDR3 size: 15 residues. In DNA, the CDR3 is TGTGCCAGCAGCCTCGGACAGTCGAACACCGGGGAGCTGTTTTTT. Protein product: CASSLGQSNTGELFF. The whole variable domain, filled in from reference TRBV7-2 and TRBJ2-2, reads GAGVSQSPSNKVTEKGKDVELRCDPISGHTALYWYRQSLGQGLEFLIYFQGNSAPDKSGLPSDRFSAERTGGSVSTLTIQRTQQEDSAVYLCASSLGQSNTGELFFGEGSRLTVL.

This clonotype was seen only a few times. The chain is built from TRBV7-2 and TRBJ2-3; D gene uncertain. Trimming stripped 8 bases from V and 5 bases from J, with 8 bases between. Germline V gives CDR1 SGHTA, CDR2 FQGNSA. The CDR3 is 11 amino acids. The CDR3: CASVLRDTQYF. CDR3 nucleotides: TGTGCCAGCGTCCTCCGAGATACGCAGTATTTT. The variable domain in full, completed from reference TRBV7-2 and TRBJ2-3, reads GAGVSQSPSNKVTEKGKDVELRCDPISGHTALYWYRQSLGQGLEFLIYFQGNSAPDKSGLPSDRFSAERTGGSVSTLTIQRTQQEDSAVYLCASVLRDTQYFGPGTRLTVL.